Here is one T cell receptor (beta chain) with its context. Its specificity is not known. Trimming pared 1 base from V and 9 bases from J, leaving 10 bases between. Germline lookup yields CDR1 MGHRA and CDR2 YSYEKL. The CDR3 spans 13 residues. Comparators were a few non-transplant cancer patients without known GI disease. Clones were read by immunoSEQ multiplex PCR, and TCRdb kept only the in-frame ones, dropping some. Among about 9,900 clones listed, 56% were seen once. This sample stems from a study of tissue T cells after allogeneic stem cell transplantation. General study results and limits: Anatomically similar tissues had similar TCR repertoires within each patient.

The clonotype comes from a female donor older than 55 with lung cancer. The chain combines TRBV4-1 with TRBJ2-1, with a possible D match to TRBD1 (5 bases). Sequencing was performed on tissue from the jejunum, taken at autopsy. The CDR3 spells CASSQGGLSEQFF. As DNA, the CDR3 is TGCGCCAGCAGCCAAGGGGGCTTAAGTGAGCAGTTCTTC.